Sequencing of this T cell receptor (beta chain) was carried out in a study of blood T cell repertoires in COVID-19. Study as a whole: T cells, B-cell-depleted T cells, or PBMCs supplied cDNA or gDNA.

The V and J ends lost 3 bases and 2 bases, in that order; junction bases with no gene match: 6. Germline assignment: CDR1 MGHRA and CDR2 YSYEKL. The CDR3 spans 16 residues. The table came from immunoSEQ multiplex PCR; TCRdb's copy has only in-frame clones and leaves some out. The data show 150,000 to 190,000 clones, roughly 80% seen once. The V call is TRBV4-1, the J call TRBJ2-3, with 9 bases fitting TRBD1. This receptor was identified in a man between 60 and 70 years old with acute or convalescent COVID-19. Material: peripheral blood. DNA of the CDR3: TGCGCCAGCAGCCAGCTGGGACAGGGAAACACAGATACGCAGTATTTT. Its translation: CASSQLGQGNTDTQYF.